The source of this TCR beta chain is a study of blood T cell repertoires in COVID-19. About the research overall: The United States, Italy and Spain supplied acute and convalescent COVID-19 samples. Nucleic acid was either cDNA or gDNA, and it came from T cells, B-cell-depleted T cells, or PBMCs.

This clone was counted between two and nine times. This CDR3 has 13 residues. V was clipped by 4 bases and J by 2 bases; unmatched bases: 3. Germline V gene sequence: CDR1 SGHNT, CDR2 YYREEE (reference sequence). In the original processing: Scientists estimated how many nucleated cells there were by amplifying reference gene primers. Repertoires were generated with immunoSEQ multiplex PCR, while TCRdb's copy carries only in-frame clones and drops some. D and trimming come from the DNA, and the V and J calls and clone size come from that table. The table shows around 120,000 clones, with 75% to 90% occurring only once.

This sequence originates from a human donor in a cohort sampled during active COVID-19. Material: peripheral blood. The J gene is TRBJ2-7, the V gene TRBV5-4, with 7 bases aligning to TRBD1. This chain's CDR3 is CASSPTGTYEQYF. The CDR3 DNA reads TGTGCCAGCAGCCCGACAGGGACCTACGAGCAGTACTTC.